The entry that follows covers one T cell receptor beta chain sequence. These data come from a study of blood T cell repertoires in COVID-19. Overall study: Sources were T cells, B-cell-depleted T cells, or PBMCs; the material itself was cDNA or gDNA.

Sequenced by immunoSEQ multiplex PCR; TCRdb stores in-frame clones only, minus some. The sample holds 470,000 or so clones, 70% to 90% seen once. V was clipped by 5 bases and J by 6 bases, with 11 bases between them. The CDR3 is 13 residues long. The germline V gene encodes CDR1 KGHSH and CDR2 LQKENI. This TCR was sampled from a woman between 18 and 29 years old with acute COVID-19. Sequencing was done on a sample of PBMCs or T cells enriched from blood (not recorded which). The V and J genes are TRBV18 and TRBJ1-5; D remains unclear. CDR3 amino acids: CASSNTEGQPQHF. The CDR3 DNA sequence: TGTGCCAGCTCAAATACCGAGGGTCAGCCCCAGCATTTT. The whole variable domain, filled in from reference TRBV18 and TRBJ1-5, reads NAGVMQNPRHLVRRRGQEARLRCSPMKGHSHVYWYRQLPEEGLKFMVYLQKENIIDESGMPKERFSAEFPKEGPSILRIQQVVRGDSAAYFCASSNTEGQPQHFGDGTRLSIL.